The next 23 T cell receptor beta chains were all read from a single sample in a study of shared clonotypes between healthy human individuals. Naive CD8 cells comprised CD45RO-negative, CCR7-positively selected cells, excluding terminally differentiated effector memory CD45RA+ cells. Some clones are missing from TCRdb's copy, which holds only in-frame ones; the method was immunoSEQ multiplex PCR. The sample carries 700,000 to 950,000 clones, roughly 96% recorded once. Input material: naive CD8+ T cells sorted from blood. These receptors were collected from a man aged 30 to 45 in good health.

This rearrangement joins TRBV5-4 to TRBJ2-1; 8 nucleotides match TRBD2. CDR1 and CDR2 from the germline V gene are SGHNT and YYREEE (reference sequence). The CDR3 sequence is 17 residues long. V shed 5 bases and J 8 bases; nucleotides not matched to a gene: 18. CDR3 bases: TGTGCCAGCAGGGCGGCGGCGGGGGGCTCCCGCCTAGATGAGCAGTTCTTC. Translation gives CASRAAAGGSRLDEQFF.

V usage is TRBV15 and J usage is TRBJ2-1; TRBD2 agrees at 10 bases. The length of the CDR3 is 14 residues. The ends lost 5 bases at V and 6 bases at J; junction bases unmatched: 4. The V gene's germline CDR1 is LNHNV and CDR2 YYDKDF (reference sequence). The CDR3 nucleotides read TGTGCCACCAGCCCTAGCGGGAGAAGCAATGAGCAGTTCTTC. Translated: CATSPSGRSNEQFF.

V and J are TRBV27 and TRBJ2-7, with TRBD1 matching over 9 bases. The CDR3 length is 16 residues. The V gene's germline CDR1 is MNHEY and CDR2 SMNVEV (reference sequence). Germline trimming cut 2 bases from V and 2 bases from J; bases unmatched to any gene: 7. CDR3 region: CASSLEGTGITYEQYF. CDR3 in DNA: TGTGCCAGCAGTTTAGAGGGGACAGGGATAACCTACGAGCAGTACTTC.

This chain connects TRBV10-1 to TRBJ2-2, with D possibly TRBD1 on 6 matching bases. The CDR3 has 14 amino acids. CDR1 is WNHNN and CDR2 is SYGVQD in the germline V gene (reference sequence). The V and J ends lost 7 bases and 1 base respectively, with 10 bases between them. The CDR3 sequence: CASTQGQNTGELFF. The CDR3 nucleotides are TGCGCCAGCACCCAGGGGCAGAACACCGGGGAGCTGTTTTTT.

The chain recombines TRBV9 with TRBJ2-7, with TRBD1 matching over 7 bases. Germline V gene data show CDR1 as SGDLS and CDR2 as YYNGEE. Trimming took 4 bases from V and 6 from J; bases not matched to a gene: 10. There are 14 residues in the CDR3. The CDR3 loop reads CASSPGGSYSEQYF. The CDR3 DNA reads TGTGCCAGCAGCCCAGGGGGTTCGTATTCCGAGCAGTACTTC.

CDR3 bases: TGTGCCAGTAGTACTCTGGCGGATGAGCAGTTCTTC. It encodes CASSTLADEQFF. The chain is built from TRBV19 and TRBJ2-1; unclear D gene. Germline-derived CDR1 and CDR2 are LNHDA and SQIVND (reference sequence). The CDR3 spans 12 residues. V was cut by 4 bases and J by 8 bases, with 9 bases left in between.

The chain uses TRBV9 and TRBJ2-1; 11 positions agree with TRBD2. The J segment lost 0 bases and the V segment lost 3 bases, leaving 14 bases of the junction unmatched. Germline V gives CDR1 SGDLS, CDR2 YYNGEE. The CDR3 length is 20 residues. As DNA, the CDR3 is TGTGCCAGCAGCGACCCCGGGACTAGCGGCCTTGAGAGCTCCTACAATGAGCAGTTCTTC. The encoded protein is CASSDPGTSGLESSYNEQFF.

The rearrangement links TRBV29-1 to TRBJ2-3; 8 bases line up with TRBD2. The CDR3 is made up of 12 amino acids. Germline V lookup: CDR1 SQVTM, CDR2 ANQGSEA. Germline trimming cut 4 bases from V and 4 bases from J; bases unmatched to any gene: 1. The CDR3 nucleotides are TGCAGCGTTGGGACTAGCCCAGATACGCAGTATTTT. Residues: CSVGTSPDTQYF.

The V and J genes are TRBV6-5 and TRBJ2-5; TRBD2 aligns across 9 bases. V lost 4 bases, J lost 5 bases, and 5 bases stayed unmatched. The germline CDR1 and CDR2 sequences are MNHEY and SVGAGI. The CDR3 is 14 residues long. The CDR3 nucleotides are TGTGCCAGCAGTTTAGCGGGAGTTGGGGAGACCCAGTACTTC. This gives the protein CASSLAGVGETQYF.

The chain couples TRBV29-1 to TRBJ1-2; TRBD1 is a possible D gene (5 bases). Germline CDR1 reads SQVTM; CDR2 reads ANQGSEA. This CDR3 is built from 12 residues. The V end lost 1 base, the J end lost 4 bases, and 7 bases lay between the germline ends. The CDR3 protein is CSVEGQGYGYTF. The CDR3 DNA reads as TGCAGCGTTGAAGGCCAGGGCTATGGCTACACCTTC. Complete variable domain (other parts from reference TRBV29-1 and TRBJ1-2): SAVISQKPSRDICQRGTSLTIQCQVDSQVTMMFWYRQQPGQSLTLIATANQGSEATYESGFVIDKFPISRPNLTFSTLTVSNMSPEDSSIYLCSVEGQGYGYTFGSGTRLTVV.

The chain uses TRBV11-2 and TRBJ1-4; 8 nucleotides align to TRBD1. Germline trimming cut 3 bases from V and 8 bases from J; bases unmatched to any gene: 8. Per the germline V gene, CDR1 is SGHAT and CDR2 is FQNNGV. CDR3 size: 15 residues. DNA of the CDR3: TGTGCCAGCAGCTTTCGCAGGGGGCTCGAAGAAAAACTGTTTTTT. Its translation is CASSFRRGLEEKLFF.

The gene calls are TRBV7-9 and TRBJ2-3, with 11 bases aligning to TRBD2. Trimming took 2 bases from V and 12 from J; bases not matched to a gene: 7. CDR3 length: 14 amino acids. From germline, CDR1 is SEHNR and CDR2 FQNEAQ (reference sequence). The CDR3 DNA is TGTGCCAGCAGCTTATCACTAGCGGGGGTGGACCAGTATTTT. It specifies CASSLSLAGVDQYF.

This clone has only a few counts. V usage is TRBV18 and J usage is TRBJ1-5, with D possibly matching TRBD1 (6 bases). Trimming removed 2 bases from V and 1 base from J, with 9 bases in between. Germline CDR1 is KGHSH and CDR2 is LQKENI. This CDR3 has 15 residues. The CDR3 region is CASSPKGQSNQPQHF. For the CDR3, the DNA is TGTGCCAGCTCACCAAAAGGACAGAGCAATCAGCCCCAGCATTTT.

This chain connects TRBV28 to TRBJ1-1, with a weak D call TRBD1 (6 bases). Trimming shortened V by 4 bases and J by 0 bases, and 12 bases separated the two germline ends. Germline V lookup: CDR1 MDHEN, CDR2 SYDVKM. The CDR3 extends over 15 amino acids. Here the CDR3 reads CASSSHREMNTEAFF. The DNA of the CDR3 is TGTGCCAGCAGTTCCCACAGGGAAATGAACACTGAAGCTTTCTTT.

The CDR3 nucleotides read TGTGCCAGCAGCCCCCTGGGGGGGCTAGTTGTGCCTGGGGCCAACGTCCTGACTTTC. Translating it yields CASSPLGGLVVPGANVLTF. V and J are TRBV7-3 and TRBJ2-6; D is possibly TRBD2 (7 bases). Trimming removed 5 bases from V and 2 bases from J, with 22 bases in between. The CDR3 runs 19 residues. Germline V gene lookup returns CDR1 SGHTA and CDR2 FQGTGA.

This clone was detected only once. V and J are TRBV29-1 and TRBJ2-7; 9 positions agree with TRBD1. Germline V gene sequence: CDR1 SQVTM, CDR2 ANQGSEA. Trimming cost V 3 bases and J 1 base; bases outside gene matches: 4. The CDR3 is made up of 14 amino acids. The CDR3 DNA sequence: TGCAGCGTTGATCCCGGGACAGGGTCCTACGAGCAGTACTTC. Translated, it gives CSVDPGTGSYEQYF.

The V and J genes are TRBV30 and TRBJ2-3; D gene uncertain. This CDR3 region has 13 residues. Between the trimmed V and J ends, which lost 0 bases and 2 bases, there was a span of 6 bases. Looked up from germline, CDR1 is GTSNPN and CDR2 is SVGIG (reference sequence). In nucleotides, the CDR3 is TGTGCCTGGAGTGTAGGATCCACAGATACGCAGTATTTT. Residues: CAWSVGSTDTQYF.

This chain links TRBV30 with TRBJ2-7; the D gene is possibly TRBD2 (5 bases). The CDR3 is made up of 10 amino acids. Germline V gene data show CDR1 as GTSNPN and CDR2 as SVGIG (reference sequence). V lost 5 bases and J lost 6, with 8 bases in between. This chain's CDR3 is CAWGELEQYF. The CDR3 coding sequence is TGTGCCTGGGGGGAGCTCGAGCAGTACTTC. The full variable domain, completed using reference TRBV30 and TRBJ2-7, is SQTIHQWPATLVQPVGSPLSLECTVEGTSNPNLYWYRQAAGRGLQLLFYSVGIGQISSEVPQNLSASRPQDRQFILSSKKLLLSDSGFYLCAWGELEQYFGPGTRLTVT.

The rearrangement joins TRBV7-6 to TRBJ2-7, with D perhaps matching TRBD2 (6 bases). The germline V gene has CDR1 SGHVS and CDR2 FNYEAQ. V shed 5 bases and J shed 0 bases, with 11 bases lying between them. CDR3 length equals 14 residues. The CDR3 protein is CASSGRLGSYEQYF. The DNA of the CDR3 is TGTGCCAGCAGCGGGAGGTTGGGCTCCTACGAGCAGTACTTC.

This rearrangement joins TRBV27 to TRBJ2-1, with TRBD2 matching over 10 bases. The CDR3 totals 14 residues. The germline V gene encodes CDR1 MNHEY and CDR2 SMNVEV (reference sequence). V trimming: 5 bases; J trimming: 7 bases; junction bases outside the gene matches: 5. In DNA, the CDR3 is TGTGCCAGCAGTCTAGCGGGAGATTTAAATGAGCAGTTCTTC. Its translation: CASSLAGDLNEQFF.

The V and J genes are TRBV4-1 and TRBJ2-7, with 13 bases fitting TRBD2. Germline-derived CDR1 and CDR2 are MGHRA and YSYEKL. CDR3 length equals 16 residues. Trimming at V came to 4 bases and at J to 3 bases, leaving 6 bases not matched to a gene. The CDR3 is CASSPNGLAGDYEQYF. CDR3 nucleotide sequence: TGCGCCAGCAGCCCGAATGGACTAGCGGGAGACTACGAGCAGTACTTC.

In the case of this clone: This CDR3 is also generated by other DNA sequences in the sample. This chain's CDR3 is CASSLRTGELFF. The CDR3 DNA reads TGTGCCAGCAGCTTACGCACCGGGGAGCTGTTTTTT. V and J are TRBV7-9 and TRBJ2-2; D is uncertain. Germline values: CDR1 SEHNR, CDR2 FQNEAQ (reference sequence). The CDR3 is made up of 12 amino acids. V was shortened by 2 bases and J by 4 bases, with 2 bases between the two germline ends.

In nucleotides, the CDR3 is TGTGCCAGCAGTCCTTTAGACTCTCCCACCGGGGAGCTGTTTTTT. Protein product: CASSPLDSPTGELFF. The V and J genes are TRBV2 and TRBJ2-2, with D unresolved. Germline CDR1 and CDR2: SNHLY and FYNNEI. The CDR3 length is 15 residues. V lost 5 bases and J lost 4, with 14 bases in between.